Shown below are 19 T cell receptor beta chains from a single sample sequenced in a study of radiation and T cells in renal cell carcinoma. Sequencing used immunoSEQ multiplex PCR; TCRdb keeps in-frame clones, though not all of them. The sample has some 150,000 clones; over 65% are singletons. The time point denotes: baseline pretreatment blood. Treatment specified: 15 Gy SBRT to primary tumor, nephrectomy 4 weeks later. Source: blood, taken from a patient whose treatment included radiotherapy and nephrectomy. The receptors derive from a woman in her fifties or sixties with renal cell carcinoma.

The chain employs TRBV10-3 and TRBJ1-6, with D possibly being TRBD1 (5 bases). Between the trimmed V and J ends, which lost 4 bases and 9 bases, there was a span of 16 bases. The CDR3 has 15 residues. CDR1 is ENHRY and CDR2 is SYGVKD in the germline V gene. Here the CDR3 reads CAISAGGPEASPLHF. The DNA of the CDR3 is TGTGCCATCAGTGCGGGGGGACCGGAAGCTTCACCCCTCCACTTT.

This clone was picked up a small number of times. Here the CDR3 DNA reads TGTGCCAGTAGTTCAGGGGGCCTTAACCACGAGCAGTACTTC. Its translation: CASSSGGLNHEQYF. The rearrangement joins TRBV19 to TRBJ2-7, with TRBD1 matching 8 bases. Germline assignment: CDR1 LNHDA and CDR2 SQIVND (reference sequence). The CDR3 extends over 14 amino acids. Trimming removed 5 bases from V and 5 bases from J; junction bases left unmatched: 8.

The chain links TRBV7-9 to TRBJ1-2; D not resolved. Trimming left V 5 bases short and J 0 bases short, with 7 bases between. This CDR3 comprises 13 residues. Germline V CDR1 and CDR2: SEHNR, FQNEAQ (reference sequence). CDR3 sequence reads: CASSPSANYGYTF. CDR3 coding DNA: TGTGCCAGCAGCCCATCAGCTAACTATGGCTACACCTTC.

The chain has TRBV4-3 and TRBJ2-1; D is tentatively TRBD1 or TRBD2 (6 bases each). CDR3 length: 14 residues. Looked up from germline, CDR1 is LGHNA and CDR2 is YSLEER. V was shortened by 1 base and J by 7 bases, with 11 bases between the two germline ends. CDR3 amino acids: CASSQGLGQNEQFF. DNA for the CDR3: TGCGCCAGCAGCCAAGGACTAGGACAGAATGAGCAGTTCTTC.

The CDR3 nucleotides are TGTGCCTCCCAAGGAGCGGGGAATGGACGGGGCTACACCTTC. This translates into CASQGAGNGRGYTF. This sequence joins TRBV27 and TRBJ1-2; D gene unclear. Germline V lookup: CDR1 MNHEY, CDR2 SMNVEV (reference sequence). The CDR3 is 14 amino acids. Deletions cut 11 bases from V and 8 bases from J, with 24 bases between.

This clone was observed once. The chain links TRBV6-1 to TRBJ2-1; D may be TRBD1 (5 bases). The germline V gene encodes CDR1 MNHNS and CDR2 SASEGT. This CDR3 region has 14 residues. The ends were cut back, 5 bases at V and 8 bases at J, with 16 bases in the middle. The CDR3 region has the DNA TGTGCCAGCAGTAGTGGGGCAATGGGCTATGAGCAGTTCTTC. Amino acids: CASSSGAMGYEQFF.

This rearrangement joins TRBV25-1 to TRBJ1-1; D call uncertain. Germline V gene lookup returns CDR1 MGHDK and CDR2 SYGVNS. Trimming cost V 4 bases and J 7 bases, with 13 bases left between them. This CDR3 has 13 residues. The CDR3 sequence is CASSGRALHEAFF. CDR3 bases: TGTGCCAGCAGTGGAAGGGCGCTACATGAAGCTTTCTTT.

This clone was picked up a small number of times. V usage is TRBV5-1 and J usage is TRBJ1-4; TRBD1 aligns across 9 bases. Germline lookup yields CDR1 SGHRS and CDR2 YFSETQ. The CDR3 has 15 amino acids. V lost 0 bases to trimming and J lost 8 bases; unmatched junction nucleotides: 5. The CDR3 region is CASSLETGGNEKLFF. The CDR3 nucleotides are TGCGCCAGCAGCTTGGAGACAGGGGGGAACGAAAAACTGTTTTTT.

The chain is built from TRBV5-1 and TRBJ1-5; tentatively, D is TRBD1 (6 bases). Trimming stripped 0 bases from V and 5 bases from J, with 9 bases between. The length of the CDR3 is 14 residues. Germline V gives CDR1 SGHRS, CDR2 YFSETQ. CDR3 nucleotide sequence: TGCGCCAGCAGCTTGGAACCAGGGGATCAGCCCCAGCATTTT. Its translation: CASSLEPGDQPQHF.

This chain uses TRBV6-5 with TRBJ2-7; 9 nucleotides align to TRBD2. Trimming at V came to 8 bases and at J to 0 bases, leaving 8 bases not matched to a gene. This CDR3 has 15 residues. Germline CDR1 and CDR2: MNHEY and SVGAGI. The CDR3 nucleotides read TGTGCCAGCGGCTTGCGGGAGGGGAGCTCCTACGAGCAGTACTTC. It is translated as CASGLREGSSYEQYF.

This chain uses TRBV4-3 with TRBJ2-3; D not certain. Germline-derived CDR1 and CDR2 are LGHNA and YSLEER. This CDR3 contains 16 residues. V was shortened by 1 base and J by 2 bases, with 13 bases between the two germline ends. The CDR3 sequence is CASSQGAASNTDTQYF. CDR3 DNA sequence: TGCGCCAGCAGCCAAGGGGCGGCGAGCAACACAGATACGCAGTATTTT.

CDR3 sequence: CASSLSDRGDTEAFF. The CDR3 DNA is TGTGCCAGCAGCTTGTCGGATAGAGGGGACACTGAAGCTTTCTTT. V usage is TRBV5-4 and J usage is TRBJ1-1, with D possibly TRBD1 on 5 matching bases. The V end lost 1 base, the J end lost 3 bases, and 13 bases lay between the germline ends. Germline values: CDR1 SGHNT, CDR2 YYREEE (reference sequence). The CDR3 has 15 amino acids.

The genes are TRBV7-6 and TRBJ2-6; 7 positions agree with TRBD1. Germline V gene data show CDR1 as SGHVS and CDR2 as FNYEAQ. The CDR3 length is 17 residues. V dropped 7 bases and J dropped 0; count of bases not matched to a gene: 9. CDR3 sequence (DNA): TGTGCCAGCAAGGGGAACAGGGGCCTCTCTGGGGCCAACGTCCTGACTTTC. This translates into CASKGNRGLSGANVLTF.

This chain connects TRBV4-3 to TRBJ2-3; 8 positions match TRBD2. There are 14 residues in the CDR3. The germline V gene encodes CDR1 LGHNA and CDR2 YSLEER. The V gene end was trimmed by 5 bases and the J gene end by 4 bases; junction bases not matched to a gene: 5. The DNA for the CDR3 is TGCGCCAGCAGCTCCCGGACTAGCTCAGATACGCAGTATTTT. Protein sequence: CASSSRTSSDTQYF.

The chain is built from TRBV6-4 and TRBJ1-1, with D tentatively TRBD1 (5 bases). The CDR3 consists of 13 residues. Trimming cost V 5 bases and J 0 bases, with 7 bases left between them. Germline V gene sequence: CDR1 MRHNA, CDR2 SNTAGT. The CDR3 DNA sequence: TGTGCCAGCAGTAGACAGATGAACACTGAAGCTTTCTTT. Translation: CASSRQMNTEAFF.

The CDR3 DNA reads TGTGCCAGCAGCGTAGAACAGGGCTACGAGCAGTACTTC. Its protein is CASSVEQGYEQYF. This rearrangement joins TRBV9 to TRBJ2-7, with a weak D call TRBD1 (6 bases). Trimming took 0 bases from V and 3 from J, leaving 7 bases between them. From germline, CDR1 is SGDLS and CDR2 YYNGEE. The CDR3 totals 13 residues.

The CDR3 DNA reads TGTGCCAGCTCCCCTGCGACAGGGGGCATTTGGGGAAACACCATATATTTT. Its translation: CASSPATGGIWGNTIYF. The J gene is TRBJ1-3, the V gene TRBV2; 10 nucleotides match TRBD1. V trimming: 8 bases; J trimming: 4 bases; junction bases outside the gene matches: 14. Looked up from germline, CDR1 is SNHLY and CDR2 is FYNNEI. CDR3 length: 17 residues.

The chain links TRBV5-1 to TRBJ2-2; unclear D gene. Deletions cut 0 bases from V and 4 bases from J, with 4 bases between. Germline V gene data show CDR1 as SGHRS and CDR2 as YFSETQ. The CDR3 sequence is 13 residues long. This chain's CDR3 is CASSLDSTGELFF. DNA of the CDR3: TGCGCCAGCAGCTTGGACAGCACCGGGGAGCTGTTTTTT.

The chain is built from TRBV5-1 and TRBJ1-1; no definite D call. With 6 bases removed from V and 0 bases from J, the gap between germline ends came to 15 bases. Germline V gene sequence: CDR1 SGHRS, CDR2 YFSETQ. This CDR3 comprises 15 residues. CDR3 sequence: CASTPTLAVNTEAFF. CDR3 DNA: TGCGCCAGCACCCCCACCCTGGCGGTGAACACTGAAGCTTTCTTT.